These 5 T cell receptor beta chains were all obtained from the same sample, sequenced in a study of PD-1 blockade in classical Hodgkin lymphoma. The time point is: cycle 4 day 1 (C4D1), after 5 to 7 weeks of nivolumab. No patient escaped relapse after autologous stem cell transplantation, and brentuximab vedotin exposure varied. Assay: immunoSEQ multiplex PCR; the TCRdb copy retains only in-frame clones and omits some. Of some 21,000 clones listed, approximately 77% were seen once; the top ten hold 15% to 20%. Sequences were derived from peripheral blood mononuclear cells (PBMCs), sampled before the fourth cycle of nivolumab. The receptors were sampled from a human donor with classical Hodgkin lymphoma.

This sequence joins TRBV28 and TRBJ2-3; possibly TRBD2 for D (6 bases). Trimming took 2 bases from V and 2 from J, leaving 11 bases between them. The germline V gene has CDR1 MDHEN and CDR2 SYDVKM. The CDR3 loop spans 15 amino acids. CDR3: CASSLGLPTTDTQYF. As DNA, the CDR3 is TGTGCCAGCAGTTTAGGACTACCGACCACAGATACGCAGTATTTT.

This chain links TRBV4-2 with TRBJ2-1; TRBD2 agrees at 10 bases. The CDR3 loop spans 17 amino acids. The germline V gene encodes CDR1 LGHNA and CDR2 YNFKEQ. The trim removed 0 bases at V and 1 base at J, leaving 3 bases unmatched. CDR3 sequence (DNA): TGTGCCAGCAGCCAAGAGGTTAGCGGGAGGTCCTACAATGAGCAGTTCTTC. Protein sequence: CASSQEVSGRSYNEQFF.

The chain is built from TRBV10-3 and TRBJ1-2; 10 bases match TRBD1. The CDR3 has 14 amino acids. The V and J ends lost 6 bases and 8 bases, in that order; junction bases with no gene match: 9. Germline CDR1 ENHRY, CDR2 SYGVKD. This CDR3 is CAISPGQGPSGYTF. For the CDR3, the DNA is TGTGCCATCAGCCCGGGACAGGGGCCCTCCGGCTACACCTTC.

The rearrangement links TRBV18 to TRBJ2-1, with 9 bases aligning to TRBD1. In germline, CDR1 is KGHSH, CDR2 LQKENI. The CDR3 covers 15 residues. V trimming: 2 bases; J trimming: 3 bases; junction bases outside the gene matches: 2. The CDR3 DNA reads TGTGCCAGCTCACCAGGGACAGGGAACTACAATGAGCAGTTCTTC. It specifies CASSPGTGNYNEQFF.

This clone was seen a few times. This rearrangement joins TRBV7-9 to TRBJ2-3; D assignment may be TRBD1 or TRBD2 (5 bases each). Deletions cut 5 bases from V and 2 bases from J, with 14 bases between. Per the germline V gene, CDR1 is SEHNR and CDR2 is FQNEAQ (reference sequence). The length of the CDR3 is 15 residues. The CDR3 region is CASSQWGSDTDTQYF. The CDR3 nucleotides read TGTGCCAGCAGCCAGTGGGGGAGCGACACAGATACGCAGTATTTT.